The entry that follows covers one T cell receptor (beta chain) sequence. Its antigen is as yet unknown. The data are from a study of T cells in Graves' hyperthyroidism and ophthalmopathy. Study-level findings and limits: Ophthalmopathy was predicted by the model a median of about 6.7 months ahead of onset. Clonotypes that were expanded in thyroid above 0.001 mostly appeared in blood too.

Using RNA transcripts as the source, TCR beta CDR3 regions were amplified. HTBI primers were the set used in a first-round RT-PCR of the TCR CDR3. MiXCR, run by TCRdb on the multiplex PCR reads, gives a single entry per CDR3 protein. The profile shows hundreds of thousands of distinct CDR3 sequences, roughly 50% of them singletons. This clonotype originated in a woman between 18 and 29 years old with Graves' hyperthyroidism. Input material: peripheral blood or thyroid tissue (not recorded which).

CDR3 loop: CSSAGQGTGELFF. The CDR3 DNA follows: TGCAGCAGTGCGGGACAGGGAACCGGGGAGCTGTTTTTT. The gene calls are TRBV29-1 and TRBJ2-2; 9 bases are a match to TRBD1. Germline V gene sequence: CDR1 SQVTM, CDR2 ANQGSEA. The ends lost 8 bases at V and 5 bases at J; junction bases unmatched: 6. There are 13 residues in the CDR3.